This T cell receptor beta chain derives from a study of blood T cells in healthy people across ages (dated by TCRdb to between 2014 and 2017). Study-level background: In model experiments, template switching captured about one uniquely barcoded TCR beta cDNA molecule for every two T cells. Age-related changes in TCR beta repertoire diversity were measured in the study by deep sequencing normalized with unique cDNA molecular identifiers. Four age groups were formed from the donors: young (average approximately 15 years), middle-aged (roughly 38), aged (under 70) and long-lived (approximately 80). To avoid experimental bias, donors of different ages were spread randomly across the sequencing lanes. For two donors (one aged 18 to 30 and one aged 80 or older), the study analyzed two additional independent replicas of 1 million unique cDNA reads from the same blood draw.

The germline V gene gives CDR1 as SGHVS and CDR2 as FQNEAQ. The CDR3 measures 12 amino acids from cysteine to phenylalanine. Only the CDR3 region is kept as DNA, spanning 36 bases read in frame from base 1. V loses 4 bases at its end and J loses 9 bases; junction bases beyond the gene matches: 6. Systemically healthy Caucasian individuals from Russia, around 38 in total and aged roughly 6 to 95 years, were included as donors. Each donor gave about 10 milliliters of peripheral blood, drawn into EDTA-treated Vacutainer tubes. Ficoll-Paque density-gradient centrifugation was used to isolate PBMCs, with at least 6 million per sample. Total RNA was extracted from PBMCs with Trizol reagent, with at least 5 micrograms obtained per sample. For every donor, an aliquot of PBMCs went through flow cytometry to measure the percentages of naive CD45RAhigh/CD27high T cells. Library preparation was by 5' RACE. A second PCR of roughly 6 to 11 cycles was run with a J-beta primer mix and a sample-barcoded 5' primer. A unique molecular identifier was introduced onto each TCR beta cDNA molecule by a template-switch 5' adaptor carrying 12 random nucleotides. Each sample yielded at least 3 million CDR3-containing paired-end reads. First-strand cDNA was synthesized from all RNA with the Mint cDNA synthesis kit, primed by a TRBC-specific oligonucleotide. After uracil-DNA glycosylase treatment, a first 18-cycle PCR used universal primers M1SS and BC2_uni_R on all cDNA. From the authors' description of their analysis: For normalization, 1 million high-quality reads were randomly selected from each sample, with every read carrying a distinct molecular identifier. Reads with shared molecular identifiers were discarded instead of being binned into consensus sequences. CDR3 identification, clonotype clustering and error correction used MiTCR with a Q25 quality threshold and the strictest error-elimination algorithm. A nonparametric unseen species model with Euler transformation was used to estimate lower-bound total TCR beta diversity. Using fastp trimming at Q25 and MiXCR clonotype assembly, TCRdb reanalyzed the public sequencing data and kept in-frame beta chains. Rows are unified per CDR3 protein, each entry keeping the most common DNA and genes. The V and J calls reflect TCRdb's pipeline rather than the authors' work. For this sample the table gives around 1,800,000 distinct CDR3 sequences, of which about two fifths were detected only once. Roughly 24% of the sample rests with the top ten.

Points on this clonotype: Its cognate antigen has yet to be identified. Base qualities are missing; no much larger clone stands one base away.

Findings and caveats that apply to the study as a whole: Because profiling used bulk unsorted PBMCs, naive and antigen-experienced compartments could not be compared conclusively. Compared with the aged group, the long-lived group had more naive CD4+ T cells, fewer expanded clones and increased TCR diversity, a pattern suggesting age selection. Because donor CMV infection status was unknown, age-related changes in expanded clonotypes were potentially confounded. As age increased, observed TCR beta diversity per million T cells dropped in a roughly linear way, and a significant reduction was already evident by age 40. Total diversity estimates from one million sequenced T cells were considered lower bounds and underestimates. There was a strong correlation between observed TCR beta diversity and the percentage of naive T cells measured by flow cytometry.

The clonotype was recovered from a human donor in good health. Sample: blood. The V and J genes are TRBV7-8 and TRBJ2-7, and 7 bases in between align with TRBD1. The encoded CDR3 is CASSSQGDGQYF. The DNA sequence follows: TGTGCCAGCAGCTCCCAGGGGGACGGGCAGTACTTC.